The 16 T cell receptor beta chains reported below all come from one sample, sequenced in a study of spatial heterogeneity in lung cancer. Broader study findings: Tumoral mutation counts were tracked by counts of expanded intratumoral alpha and beta TCRs.

TCRdb ran MiXCR on the 5' RACE reads and lists one entry per CDR3 protein. The top ten hold 7.1% of the sample, which has approximately 10,000 distinct CDR3 sequences, about 5.7% seen once. The antigens these receptors bind are not known. The time point here: sample taken at primary tumor resection. This specimen consisted of lung tumor tissue, obtained at surgery. All receptors derive from a female donor with early-stage non-small cell lung cancer.

This clonotype appeared a few times. The J gene is TRBJ2-3, the V gene TRBV20-1; 9 bases align to TRBD2. CDR3 length equals 18 residues. Germline-derived CDR1 and CDR2 are DFQATT and SNEGSKA (reference sequence). V shed 3 bases and J 4 bases; nucleotides not matched to a gene: 17. CDR3 nucleotide sequence: TGCAGTGCTAGTGTCCGAAGACCGGGACTAGCCATCGCAGATACGCAGTATTTT. Its translation: CSASVRRPGLAIADTQYF.

The chain recombines TRBV7-8 with TRBJ1-5; tentative D call: TRBD1 (6 bases). The V and J ends lost 1 base and 0 bases respectively, with 7 bases between them. The V gene's germline CDR1 is SGHVS and CDR2 FQNEAQ. This CDR3 comprises 15 residues. CDR3 DNA sequence: TGTGCCAGCAGCTTAGAGGACAGTAGCAATCAGCCCCAGCATTTT. This translates into CASSLEDSSNQPQHF.

The chain links TRBV27 to TRBJ2-4; D is undetermined. This CDR3 has 14 amino acids. V was cut by 3 bases and J by 0 bases, with 6 bases left in between. Germline lookup yields CDR1 MNHEY and CDR2 SMNVEV (reference sequence). CDR3 sequence: CASSLSLAKNIQYF. CDR3 nucleotide sequence: TGTGCCAGCAGTTTGAGTCTAGCCAAAAACATTCAGTACTTC.

In its sample, this clonotype was seen many times. The chain has TRBV6-2 or TRBV6-3 and TRBJ2-2; D is unresolved. This CDR3 spans 14 amino acids. Trimming left V 10 bases short and J 4 bases short, with 16 bases between. Germline V gene sequence: CDR1 MNHEY, CDR2 SVGEGT. The DNA for the CDR3 is TGTGCCACCCACCGGGTCCCTGGCACCGGGGAGCTGTTTTTT. Its translation is CATHRVPGTGELFF.

This clonotype appeared many times. V is TRBV20-1 and J is TRBJ2-7; TRBD1 matches at 8 bases. This CDR3 comprises 14 residues. V lost 3 bases, J lost 6 bases, and 10 bases stayed unmatched. The germline gives CDR1 DFQATT, CDR2 SNEGSKA (reference sequence). The CDR3 sequence: CSASRTGLVGEQYF. CDR3 DNA sequence: TGCAGTGCTAGCAGGACAGGGTTAGTAGGCGAGCAGTACTTC.

By share of the sample, this clonotype is medium-sized (0.01 to 0.1%). V and J are TRBV10-3 and TRBJ2-5; 15 nucleotides align to TRBD2. The germline V gene has CDR1 ENHRY and CDR2 SYGVKD. This CDR3 has 16 residues. Trimming at V came to 8 bases and at J to 4 bases, leaving 8 bases not matched to a gene. CDR3 nucleotide sequence: TGTGCCATCTCTCGGACTAGCGGGGGGGCGGGAGAGACCCAGTACTTC. Amino acid sequence: CAISRTSGGAGETQYF.

This clonotype is labeled medium-sized. The chain combines TRBV6-2 or TRBV6-3 with TRBJ2-1; D may be TRBD2 (5 bases). The CDR3 length is 17 residues. Germline lookup yields CDR1 MNHEY and CDR2 SVGEGT. V lost 7 bases to trimming and J lost 4 bases, with 23 bases between them. The CDR3, as DNA: TGTGCCAGCACAGGCGTCGTAGGAGGATTTCGGTACAATGAGCAGTTCTTC. Its translation: CASTGVVGGFRYNEQFF.

This clonotype showed up many times. For the CDR3, the DNA is TGCAGTGCTGGGGGGGAGGGCCTAAGGGAGCAGTACTTC. Residues: CSAGGEGLREQYF. The genes are TRBV20-1 and TRBJ2-7, with 7 positions matching TRBD2. V dropped 5 bases and J dropped 7; count of bases not matched to a gene: 11. Looked up from germline, CDR1 is DFQATT and CDR2 is SNEGSKA (reference sequence). This CDR3 region has 13 residues.

This clonotype was seen repeatedly, ten times or more. The chain joins TRBV2 to TRBJ1-5, with 9 bases matching TRBD1. The CDR3 extends over 15 amino acids. The germline CDR1 and CDR2 sequences are SNHLY and FYNNEI. The trim removed 9 bases at V and 6 bases at J, leaving 12 bases unmatched. CDR3 sequence reads: CASAGRDRVRQPQHF. DNA of the CDR3: TGTGCCAGTGCCGGCCGGGACAGGGTCCGTCAGCCCCAGCATTTT. The whole variable domain, remainder taken from reference TRBV2 and TRBJ1-5, is EPEVTQTPSHQVTQMGQEVILRCVPISNHLYFYWYRQILGQKVEFLVSFYNNEISEKSEIFDDQFSVERPDGSNFTLKIRSTKLEDSAMYFCASAGRDRVRQPQHFGDGTRLSIL.

The V and J genes are TRBV6-1 and TRBJ1-1, with 8 bases fitting TRBD1. Germline CDR1 MNHNS, CDR2 SASEGT. The J segment lost 7 bases and the V segment lost 5 bases, leaving 6 bases of the junction unmatched. This CDR3 spans 13 amino acids. Written as DNA, the CDR3 is TGTGCCAGCAGTACCGGACAGGGCGTTGAAGCTTTCTTT. It specifies CASSTGQGVEAFF.

This clonotype was seen at least ten times. This sequence joins TRBV10-3 and TRBJ2-7; D might be TRBD1 (5 bases). CDR3 length: 14 amino acids. Germline-derived CDR1 and CDR2 are ENHRY and SYGVKD. V was clipped by 8 bases and J by 4 bases, with 18 bases between them. CDR3 sequence: CAIRPGPSPYEQYV. The CDR3, as DNA: TGTGCCATCCGACCAGGGCCTTCGCCGTACGAGCAGTACGTC.

This clonotype qualifies as medium-sized. The genes are TRBV20-1 and TRBJ1-5; 12 bases agree with TRBD1. The junction had 9 bases not matched to a gene; V was cut back by 2 bases and J by 4 bases. The V gene's germline CDR1 is DFQATT and CDR2 SNEGSKA (reference sequence). This CDR3 has 17 residues. CDR3 sequence (DNA): TGCAGTGCTAGACGGGACAGGGGGCCCAAGGATAATCAGCCCCAGCATTTT. Its translation: CSARRDRGPKDNQPQHF.

This clonotype was observed many times. The chain employs TRBV4-3 and TRBJ1-1, with D unclear. The germline V gene has CDR1 LGHNA and CDR2 YSLEER. CDR3 size: 13 residues. Trimming removed 6 bases at V and 1 base at J, with 9 bases between. The CDR3 here is CASRYTENTEAFF. CDR3 nucleotide sequence: TGCGCCAGCAGATATACAGAGAACACTGAAGCTTTCTTT.

This clonotype was seen repeatedly, ten times or more. The J gene is TRBJ1-2, the V gene TRBV20-1; TRBD1 is a possible D gene (5 bases). V lost 0 bases and J lost 5, with 16 bases in between. This CDR3 has 15 residues. Germline V gives CDR1 DFQATT, CDR2 SNEGSKA (reference sequence). In DNA, the CDR3 is TGCAGTGCTAGAGATGGTTCCAGGGTCGATTATGGCTACACCTTC. As protein: CSARDGSRVDYGYTF.

Relative to its sample, this clonotype is medium-sized. The rearrangement uses TRBV20-1 and TRBJ1-1, with D unresolved. Per germline, CDR1 DFQATT and CDR2 SNEGSKA (reference sequence). The CDR3 is 15 amino acids. The germline V and J ends were trimmed by 2 bases and 1 base, with 14 bases remaining between them. The DNA for the CDR3 is TGCAGTGCTAGATCGTGGTACATTGAGAACACTGAAGCTTTCTTT. Its protein product is CSARSWYIENTEAFF.

This clonotype is categorized as medium-sized. The gene calls are TRBV15 and TRBJ1-1; D remains unclear. V lost 1 base and J lost 4, with 7 bases in between. Per germline, CDR1 LNHNV and CDR2 YYDKDF (reference sequence). The CDR3 spans 13 residues. The CDR3 protein is CATSRAGGTEAFF. The CDR3 nucleotides are TGTGCCACCAGCAGAGCAGGAGGCACTGAAGCTTTCTTT.